This section outlines one TCR beta chain sequence together with its context. In the authors' methods: Amplification from reference gene primers served as the basis for estimated nucleated cell counts. The protocol was immunoSEQ multiplex PCR, while the TCRdb copy is restricted to in-frame clones and leaves out a portion. D and trimming were read from the DNA, whereas the V and J calls and clone size are those reported in that table. Found here are under 350,000 clones, 85% to 90% of them singletons; the top ten hold 1.5% to 2%. This CDR3 is 15 amino acids long. Germline CDR1 is MGHRA and CDR2 is YSYEKL. Trimming removed 3 bases from V and 3 bases from J; junction bases left unmatched: 4. This sample was taken from a study of blood T cell repertoires in COVID-19. In the study overall: From the United States, Italy and Spain came samples of acute and convalescent COVID-19.

Grouping used clinical history reported by participants in a survey and questionnaire. The specimen was PBMCs or T cells enriched from blood (not recorded which). This clonotype originated in a woman aged 60-70 years who had recovered from COVID-19. V usage is TRBV4-1 and J usage is TRBJ1-1, with 10 bases matching TRBD1. The CDR3 DNA is TGCGCCAGCAGCCACGGGACAGGGGTGGACACTGAAGCTTTCTTT. Its protein product is CASSHGTGVDTEAFF.